The 13 T cell receptor beta chains below come from one sample, sequenced in a study of HIV-infected patients and healthy controls (dated by TCRdb to about 2014). The library was obtained by 5' RACE. For sequencing, an Illumina MiSeq was employed. Reverse transcription of approximately 500 ng RNA was performed with SuperScript III using primers directed against the alpha and beta constant regions. Alpha and beta chain libraries were generated separately via chain-specific third strand synthesis with multiplexing indices. TCRdb passed the public sequencing reads through fastp at Q25 and MiXCR, retaining productive beta sequences. Entries are consolidated by CDR3 protein sequence, retaining the most common genes and DNA. In this sample the table shows roughly 18,000 distinct CDR3 sequences, over 9.5% of which occur a single time. The top ten clonotypes cover about 3% of the sample. Since whole blood was used without any cell fractionation, the repertoire reflected all peripheral T cells in unsorted form.

The sequencing sample was made of blood. Every receptor here comes from an adult in good health.

Many counts were recorded for this clonotype. V gene TRBV12-3 or TRBV12-4 combines with J gene TRBJ1-5; a possible D gene is TRBD1 (6 bases). The CDR3 is 14 residues long. V was cut by 5 bases and J by 4 bases, with 12 bases left in between. CDR3 bases: TGTGCCAGCAGTCACTCAGGGGCGAATCAGCCCCAGCATTTT. Translating it yields CASSHSGANQPQHF.

This clonotype has a count of ten or more. The chain links TRBV20-1 to TRBJ2-1; 12 nucleotides align to TRBD2. The germline CDR1 and CDR2 sequences are DFQATT and SNEGSKA (reference sequence). J gave up 0 bases and V 1 base, and 4 bases lay outside the gene matches. CDR3 length equals 17 residues. CDR3 in DNA: TGCAGTGCTAGAGCTAGCGGGAGGGCGAGCTCCTACAATGAGCAGTTCTTC. It encodes CSARASGRASSYNEQFF.

Ten or more counts support this clonotype. This chain connects TRBV5-6 to TRBJ1-1, with D unclear. Trimming cost V 1 base and J 4 bases, with 8 bases left between them. This CDR3 region has 13 residues. In germline, CDR1 is SGHDT, CDR2 YYEEEE. The CDR3 protein is CASSLWLRTEAFF. The DNA for the CDR3 is TGTGCCAGCAGCTTGTGGTTGCGCACTGAAGCTTTCTTT.

The sample holds many counts of this clonotype. This chain's CDR3 is CATHMGQTTDTQYF. In DNA, the CDR3 is TGTGCCACCCACATGGGGCAAACCACAGATACGCAGTATTTT. The chain links TRBV5-5 to TRBJ2-3, with D possibly TRBD1 on 5 matching bases. V lost 9 bases to trimming and J lost 2 bases, with 16 bases between them. In germline, CDR1 is SGHKS, CDR2 YYEKEE (reference sequence). The CDR3 is made up of 14 amino acids.

The sample holds many counts of this clonotype. The rearrangement uses TRBV6-5 and TRBJ2-1, with D tentatively TRBD1 (6 bases). The CDR3 length is 15 residues. V lost 3 bases, J lost 2 bases, and 11 bases lay in between. CDR1 and CDR2 (germline): MNHEY, SVGAGI. The CDR3 sequence is CASSYRGITYNEQFF. CDR3 nucleotides: TGTGCCAGCAGTTATAGGGGGATTACCTACAATGAGCAGTTCTTC.

This clonotype was seen only a few times. This sequence joins TRBV28 and TRBJ1-5; TRBD1 aligns across 7 bases. Germline V gives CDR1 MDHEN, CDR2 SYDVKM. The CDR3 loop spans 14 amino acids. Germline trimming cut 6 bases from V and 3 bases from J; bases unmatched to any gene: 5. This CDR3 is CASRSQGFNQPQHF. CDR3 bases: TGTGCCAGCAGGTCACAGGGGTTCAATCAGCCCCAGCATTTT.

At least ten counts were recorded for this clonotype. The chain is built from TRBV21-1 and TRBJ1-2; TRBD1, the table's D call, was not compared with the DNA. TRBV21-1 is a documented pseudogene. This CDR3 spans 15 amino acids. CDR3 DNA: TGTGCCAGCAGCCTCCGGGACAGGGGCTCCGGTGGCTACACCTTC. Translated, it gives CASSLRDRGSGGYTF.

In this sample, this clonotype turned up many times. The chain couples TRBV5-6 to TRBJ2-5; the match to TRBD2 covers 9 bases. J gave up 2 bases and V 5 bases, and 4 bases lay outside the gene matches. Germline loops: CDR1 SGHDT, CDR2 YYEEEE. The CDR3 sequence is 14 residues long. The CDR3 DNA follows: TGTGCCAGCAGGGCTCTAGCGGGACAAGAGACCCAGTACTTC. This encodes CASRALAGQETQYF.

The table lists this clonotype with many counts. J is TRBJ2-7 and V is TRBV5-6; perhaps TRBD2 as D (6 bases). There are 16 residues in the CDR3. Per germline, CDR1 SGHDT and CDR2 YYEEEE. V shed 3 bases and J shed 3 bases, with 19 bases lying between them. The CDR3 DNA reads TGTGCCAGCAGCTGGGTTTCGGGGGAGCCCCACTACGAGCAGTACTTC. Translated: CASSWVSGEPHYEQYF.

This clonotype was counted at least ten times. J is TRBJ1-4 and V is TRBV5-5; D remains ambiguous. V lost 0 bases and J lost 7, with 10 bases in between. The CDR3 contains 14 residues. Per germline, CDR1 SGHKS and CDR2 YYEKEE (reference sequence). Written as DNA, the CDR3 is TGTGCCAGCAGCTTGGGCCTTCAGATTGAAAAACTGTTTTTT. Residues: CASSLGLQIEKLFF.

This rearrangement joins TRBV19 to TRBJ1-1; 7 positions agree with TRBD1. From germline, CDR1 is LNHDA and CDR2 SQIVND (reference sequence). The CDR3 totals 14 residues. The V segment lost 7 bases and the J segment 0 bases; nucleotides outside the gene matches: 5. CDR3 region: CASTEQGVNTEAFF. The CDR3 nucleotides read TGTGCCAGTACCGAGCAGGGGGTGAACACTGAAGCTTTCTTT.

The table lists this clonotype with many counts. The chain joins TRBV9 to TRBJ2-2, with TRBD2 matching 11 bases. CDR1 SGDLS and CDR2 YYNGEE come from the germline V gene. This CDR3 is built from 15 residues. J lost 4 bases, V lost 5 bases, and 4 bases had no gene match. Written as DNA, the CDR3 is TGTGCCAGCAGAAGACTAGCGGGAAGCACCGGGGAGCTGTTTTTT. It codes for CASRRLAGSTGELFF.

This clonotype was detected many times. The rearrangement links TRBV7-3 to TRBJ2-7, with 7 bases identical to TRBD2. Germline assignment: CDR1 SGHTA and CDR2 FQGTGA. The CDR3 totals 13 residues. V was pared by 4 bases and J by 5 bases, with 5 bases of the junction left unmatched. The CDR3 DNA reads TGTGCCAGCAGCTCCGGGCGGGAGAACGAGCAGTACTTC. Residues: CASSSGRENEQYF.